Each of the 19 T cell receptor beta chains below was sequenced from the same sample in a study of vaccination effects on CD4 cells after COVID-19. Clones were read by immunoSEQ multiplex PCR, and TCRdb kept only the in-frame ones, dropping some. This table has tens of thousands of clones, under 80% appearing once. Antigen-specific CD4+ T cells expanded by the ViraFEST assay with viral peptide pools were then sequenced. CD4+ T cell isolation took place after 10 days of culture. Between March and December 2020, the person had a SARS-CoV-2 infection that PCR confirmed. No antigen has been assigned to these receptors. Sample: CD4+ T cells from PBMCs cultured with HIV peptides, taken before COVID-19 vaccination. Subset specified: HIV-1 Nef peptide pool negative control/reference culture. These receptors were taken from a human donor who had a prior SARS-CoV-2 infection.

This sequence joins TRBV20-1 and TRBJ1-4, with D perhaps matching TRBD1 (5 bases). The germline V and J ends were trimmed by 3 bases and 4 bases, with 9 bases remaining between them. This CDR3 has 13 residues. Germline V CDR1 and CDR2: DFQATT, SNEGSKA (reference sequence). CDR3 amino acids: CSASWGGNEKLFF. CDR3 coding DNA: TGCAGTGCTAGTTGGGGGGGTAATGAAAAACTGTTTTTT.

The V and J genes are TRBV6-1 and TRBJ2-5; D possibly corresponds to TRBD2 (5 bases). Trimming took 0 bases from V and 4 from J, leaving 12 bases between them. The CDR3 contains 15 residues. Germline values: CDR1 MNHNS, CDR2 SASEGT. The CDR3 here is CASSEAAGRIETQYF. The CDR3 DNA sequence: TGTGCCAGCAGTGAAGCTGCGGGTAGGATAGAGACCCAGTACTTC.

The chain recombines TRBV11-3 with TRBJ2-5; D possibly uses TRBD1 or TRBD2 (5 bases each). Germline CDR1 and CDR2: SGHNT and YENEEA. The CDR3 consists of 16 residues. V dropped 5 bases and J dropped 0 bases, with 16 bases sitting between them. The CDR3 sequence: CASSPKTEGYQETQYF. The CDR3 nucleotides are TGTGCCAGCAGCCCGAAGACAGAGGGCTACCAAGAGACCCAGTACTTC.

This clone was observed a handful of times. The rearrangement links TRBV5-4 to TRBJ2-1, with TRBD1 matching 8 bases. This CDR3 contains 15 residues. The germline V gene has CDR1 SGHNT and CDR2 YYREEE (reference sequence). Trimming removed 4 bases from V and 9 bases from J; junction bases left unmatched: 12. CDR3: CASSTWTGPTSEQFF. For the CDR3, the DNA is TGTGCCAGCAGCACATGGACAGGGCCCACATCTGAGCAGTTCTTC.

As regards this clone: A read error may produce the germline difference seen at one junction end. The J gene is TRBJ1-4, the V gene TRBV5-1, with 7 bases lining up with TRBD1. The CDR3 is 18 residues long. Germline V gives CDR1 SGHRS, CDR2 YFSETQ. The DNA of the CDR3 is TGCGCCAGCAGCGACGGTAACGGAGGGGGCCCGTTCAGTGAAAGACTGTTTTTT. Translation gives CASSDGNGGGPFSERLFF.

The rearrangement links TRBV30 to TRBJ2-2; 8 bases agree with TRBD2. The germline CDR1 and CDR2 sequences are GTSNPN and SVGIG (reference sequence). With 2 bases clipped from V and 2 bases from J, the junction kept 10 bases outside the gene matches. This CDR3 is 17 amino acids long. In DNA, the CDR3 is TGTGCCTGGAGTCCCGTAAGCGGGAGATATAACACCGGGGAGCTGTTTTTT. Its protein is CAWSPVSGRYNTGELFF.

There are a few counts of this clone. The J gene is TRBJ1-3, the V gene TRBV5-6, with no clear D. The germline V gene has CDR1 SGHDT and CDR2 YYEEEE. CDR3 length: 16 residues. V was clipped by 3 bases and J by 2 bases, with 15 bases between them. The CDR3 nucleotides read TGTGCCAGCAGCTGGGGAGGGCCTTACGCTGGAAACACCATATATTTT. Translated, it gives CASSWGGPYAGNTIYF.

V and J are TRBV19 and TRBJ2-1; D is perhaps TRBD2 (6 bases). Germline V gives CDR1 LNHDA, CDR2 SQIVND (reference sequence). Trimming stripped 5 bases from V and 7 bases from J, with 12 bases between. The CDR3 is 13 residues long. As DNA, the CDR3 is TGTGCCAGTAGTCTAGCGTGGGCAAATGAGCAGTTCTTC. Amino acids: CASSLAWANEQFF.

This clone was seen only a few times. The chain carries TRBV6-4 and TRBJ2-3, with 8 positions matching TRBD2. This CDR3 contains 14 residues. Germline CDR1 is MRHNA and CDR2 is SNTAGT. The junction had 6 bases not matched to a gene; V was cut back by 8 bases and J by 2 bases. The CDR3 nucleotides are TGTGCCAGCGGCCTCGGGGGGGCCACAGATACGCAGTATTTT. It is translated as CASGLGGATDTQYF.

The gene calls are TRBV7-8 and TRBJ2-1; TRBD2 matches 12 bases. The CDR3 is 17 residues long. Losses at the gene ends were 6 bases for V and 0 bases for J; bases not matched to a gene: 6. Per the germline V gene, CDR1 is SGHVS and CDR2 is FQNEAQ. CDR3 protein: CASRTSGGPGSYNEQFF. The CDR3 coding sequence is TGTGCCAGCAGGACTAGCGGGGGCCCCGGCTCCTACAATGAGCAGTTCTTC. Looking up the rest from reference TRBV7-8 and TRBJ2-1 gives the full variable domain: GAGVSQSPRYKVAKRGQDVALRCDPISGHVSLFWYQQALGQGPEFLTYFQNEAQLDKSGLPSDRFFAERPEGSVSTLKIQRTQQEDSAVYLCASRTSGGPGSYNEQFFGPGTRLTVL.

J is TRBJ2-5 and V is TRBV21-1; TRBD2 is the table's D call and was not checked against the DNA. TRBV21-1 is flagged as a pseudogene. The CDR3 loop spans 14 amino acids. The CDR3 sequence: CASSTTSGRETQYF. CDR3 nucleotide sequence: TGTGCCAGCAGCACCACTAGCGGGAGAGAGACCCAGTACTTC.

Here the CDR3 reads CASSRGTGGHEQYF. In DNA, the CDR3 is TGCGCCAGCAGCCGGGGGACAGGGGGACACGAGCAGTACTTC. The chain employs TRBV5-1 and TRBJ2-7; 11 bases align to TRBD1. The CDR3 has 14 amino acids. V dropped 4 bases and J dropped 5; count of bases not matched to a gene: 5. The germline gives CDR1 SGHRS, CDR2 YFSETQ.

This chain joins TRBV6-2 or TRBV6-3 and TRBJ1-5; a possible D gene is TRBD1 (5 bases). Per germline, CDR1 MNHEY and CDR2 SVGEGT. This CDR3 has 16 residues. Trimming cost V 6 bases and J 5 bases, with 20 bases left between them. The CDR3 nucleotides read TGTGCCAGCAGCCCCAGTAGGGGCGCTATCTATCAGCCCCAGCATTTT. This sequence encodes CASSPSRGAIYQPQHF.

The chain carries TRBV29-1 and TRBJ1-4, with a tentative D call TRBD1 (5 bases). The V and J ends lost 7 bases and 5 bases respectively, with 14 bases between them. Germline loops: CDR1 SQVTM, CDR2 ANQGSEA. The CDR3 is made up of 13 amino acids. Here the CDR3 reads CSAARGPNEKLFF. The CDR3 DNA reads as TGCAGCGCTGCCCGGGGACCCAATGAAAAACTGTTTTTT.

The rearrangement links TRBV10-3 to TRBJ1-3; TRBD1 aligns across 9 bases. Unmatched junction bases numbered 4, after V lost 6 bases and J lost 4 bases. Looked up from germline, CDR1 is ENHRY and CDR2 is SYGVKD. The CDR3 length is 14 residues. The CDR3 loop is CAISPTGGGNTIYF. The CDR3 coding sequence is TGTGCCATCAGCCCGACAGGGGGGGGAAACACCATATATTTT.

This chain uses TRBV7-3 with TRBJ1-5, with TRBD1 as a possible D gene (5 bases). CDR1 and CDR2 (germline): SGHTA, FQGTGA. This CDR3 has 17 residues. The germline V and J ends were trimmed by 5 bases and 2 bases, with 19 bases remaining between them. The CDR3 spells CASSPRAGGKGNQPQHF. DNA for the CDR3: TGTGCCAGCAGCCCTAGGGCGGGGGGAAAGGGCAATCAGCCCCAGCATTTT.

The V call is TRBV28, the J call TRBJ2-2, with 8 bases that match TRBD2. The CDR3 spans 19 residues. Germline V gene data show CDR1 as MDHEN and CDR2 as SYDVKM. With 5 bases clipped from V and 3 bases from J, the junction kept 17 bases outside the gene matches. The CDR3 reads CASSLYVVGGRTYTGELFF. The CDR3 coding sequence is TGTGCCAGCAGTCTCTACGTTGTGGGCGGGAGGACCTACACCGGGGAGCTGTTTTTT.

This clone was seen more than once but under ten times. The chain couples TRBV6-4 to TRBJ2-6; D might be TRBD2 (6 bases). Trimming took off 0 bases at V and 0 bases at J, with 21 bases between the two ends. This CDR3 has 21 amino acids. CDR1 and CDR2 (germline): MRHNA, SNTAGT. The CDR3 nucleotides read TGTGCCAGCAGTGACTCGATTCGCGGGAACTCCCCCTCCTCTGGGGCCAACGTCCTGACTTTC. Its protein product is CASSDSIRGNSPSSGANVLTF.

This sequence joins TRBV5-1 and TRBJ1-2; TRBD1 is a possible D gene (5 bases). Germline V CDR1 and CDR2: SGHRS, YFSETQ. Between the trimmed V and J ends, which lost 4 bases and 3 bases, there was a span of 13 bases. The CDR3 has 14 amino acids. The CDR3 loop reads CASSAGRADYGYTF. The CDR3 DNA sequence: TGCGCCAGCAGCGCAGGGAGGGCGGACTATGGCTACACCTTC.